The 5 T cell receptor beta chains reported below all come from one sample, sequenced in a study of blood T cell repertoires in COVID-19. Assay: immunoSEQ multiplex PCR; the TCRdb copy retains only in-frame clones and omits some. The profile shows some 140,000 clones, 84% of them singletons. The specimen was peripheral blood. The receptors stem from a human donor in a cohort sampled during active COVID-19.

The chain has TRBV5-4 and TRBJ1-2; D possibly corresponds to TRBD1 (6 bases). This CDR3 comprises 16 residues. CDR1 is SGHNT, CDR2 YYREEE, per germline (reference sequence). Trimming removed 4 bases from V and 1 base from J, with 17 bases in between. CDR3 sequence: CASSPGGRGGNYGYTF. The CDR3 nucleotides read TGTGCCAGCAGCCCCGGGGGGCGCGGCGGTAACTATGGCTACACCTTC.

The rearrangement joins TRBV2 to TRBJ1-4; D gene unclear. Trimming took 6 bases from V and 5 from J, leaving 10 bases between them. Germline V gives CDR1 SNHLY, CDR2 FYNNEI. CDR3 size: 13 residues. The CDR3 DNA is TGTGCCAGCAGGTGGGGAGGGAATGAAAAACTGTTTTTT. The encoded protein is CASRWGGNEKLFF.

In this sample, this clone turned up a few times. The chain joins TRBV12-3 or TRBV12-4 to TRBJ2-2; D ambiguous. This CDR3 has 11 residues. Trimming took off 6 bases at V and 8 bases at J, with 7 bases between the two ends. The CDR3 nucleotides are TGTGCCAGCAGCCCTCTAGGGGAGCTGTTTTTT. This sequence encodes CASSPLGELFF.

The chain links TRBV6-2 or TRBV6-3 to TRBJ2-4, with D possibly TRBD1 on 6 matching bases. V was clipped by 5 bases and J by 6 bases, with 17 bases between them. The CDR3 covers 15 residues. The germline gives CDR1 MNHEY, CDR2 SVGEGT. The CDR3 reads CASSNQGSVSNIQYF. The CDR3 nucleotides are TGTGCCAGCAGTAATCAGGGGTCTGTCTCAAACATTCAGTACTTC.

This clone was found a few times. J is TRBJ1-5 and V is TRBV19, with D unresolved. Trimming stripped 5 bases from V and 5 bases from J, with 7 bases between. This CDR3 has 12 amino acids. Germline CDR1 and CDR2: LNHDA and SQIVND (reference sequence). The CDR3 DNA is TGTGCCAGTAGTCCCCTCGATCAGCCCCAGCATTTT. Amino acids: CASSPLDQPQHF.